This TCR beta chain was profiled in a study of T cells after yellow fever vaccination. Across the study: It was SMART-Seq v4 Ultra Low Input that prepared the fractions with low cell numbers. Study-wide findings and caveats: Post-booster repertoires contained most primary-vaccination clones again (roughly 97% CD4, 85% to 90% CD8). Abundant clonotypes from the bulk population could contaminate FACS-sorted repertoires.

TCR cDNA, made by 5'RACE template switching, carried an added universal primer site and UMIs. TCRdb processed the 5' RACE reads anew with MiXCR; each CDR3 protein has one entry. The sample lists a few hundred thousand distinct CDR3 sequences; about 4% were seen once. As to this clonotype: The antigen is unknown.

Germline CDR1 and CDR2: SGHRS and YFSETQ. The CDR3 has 15 residues. With V trimmed by 4 bases and J by 3 bases, 4 bases remained unmatched. The specimen was PBMCs, collected 5 days after the yellow fever booster vaccination. The clonotype was recovered from a man between 18 and 35 years old who received the YFV17D yellow fever vaccine. The chain uses TRBV5-1 and TRBJ2-2; 9 bases are a match to TRBD1. The CDR3 DNA is TGCGCCAGCAGCGTCCGGGACAGGGACACCGGGGAGCTGTTTTTT. It encodes CASSVRDRDTGELFF.